The 19 T cell receptor beta chains presented below share a single source sample, sequenced in a study of blood T cell repertoires in COVID-19. Measured with immunoSEQ multiplex PCR; TCRdb has only the in-frame clones, and not every one. The data contain fewer than 700,000 clones, around nine tenths of them singletons. Specimen: peripheral blood. The receptors were gathered from a woman aged 45-65 years with COVID-19, enrolled during active disease.

In its sample, this clone was seen once. V usage is TRBV27 and J usage is TRBJ2-7; the D gene is possibly TRBD2 (5 bases). The CDR3 runs 12 residues. CDR1 is MNHEY, CDR2 SMNVEV, per germline (reference sequence). Trimming removed 0 bases from V and 7 bases from J, with 7 bases in between. This chain's CDR3 is CASSLSPGEQYF. The CDR3 DNA reads as TGTGCCAGCAGTTTATCCCCGGGAGAGCAGTACTTC.

The rearrangement links TRBV6-2 or TRBV6-3 to TRBJ2-3; 9 bases line up with TRBD2. Germline CDR1 and CDR2: MNHEY and SVGEGT. Losses at the gene ends were 4 bases for V and 2 bases for J; bases not matched to a gene: 4. The CDR3 covers 15 residues. CDR3 sequence (DNA): TGTGCCAGCAGTTGGGAGCGGGGGGCCACAGATACGCAGTATTTT. This codes for CASSWERGATDTQYF.

The chain joins TRBV3-1 (or the pseudogene TRBV3-2) to TRBJ1-2, with 7 bases that match TRBD1. The CDR3 consists of 13 residues. Trimming cost V 4 bases and J 8 bases; bases outside gene matches: 7. The germline V gene encodes CDR1 LGHDT and CDR2 YNNKEL (reference sequence). CDR3 sequence reads: CASSPGTASGYTF. The CDR3, as DNA: TGTGCCAGCAGCCCGGGGACAGCTTCAGGCTACACCTTC.

The chain is built from TRBV7-9 and TRBJ2-1; 13 bases map to TRBD2. Germline CDR1 SEHNR, CDR2 FQNEAQ (reference sequence). Trimming removed 8 bases from V and 2 bases from J; junction bases left unmatched: 6. This CDR3 is 16 amino acids long. The CDR3 region is CASGGGLAGTYNEQFF. The CDR3 DNA reads as TGTGCCAGCGGGGGGGGACTAGCGGGGACCTACAATGAGCAGTTCTTC.

The chain uses TRBV29-1 and TRBJ1-2, with a tentative D call TRBD1 (6 bases). Germline loops: CDR1 SQVTM, CDR2 ANQGSEA. V was clipped by 4 bases and J by 4 bases, with 13 bases between them. The CDR3 consists of 13 residues. Written as DNA, the CDR3 is TGCAGCGTTGCAGGGGCCCAGGGCTATGGCTACACCTTC. Encoded protein: CSVAGAQGYGYTF.

The chain is built from TRBV2 and TRBJ2-6, with D uncertain. Germline V lookup: CDR1 SNHLY, CDR2 FYNNEI. V lost 7 bases to trimming and J lost 3 bases, with 10 bases between them. The CDR3 runs 14 residues. CDR3 sequence: CASTLLVGANVLTF. CDR3 coding DNA: TGTGCCAGCACCCTACTGGTTGGGGCCAACGTCCTGACTTTC.

This clone was detected once. This chain uses TRBV2 with TRBJ2-1, with TRBD1 matching over 7 bases. The V gene's germline CDR1 is SNHLY and CDR2 FYNNEI. The V segment lost 4 bases and the J segment 2 bases; nucleotides outside the gene matches: 5. There are 15 residues in the CDR3. CDR3 amino acids: CASSAETGPYNEQFF. In DNA, the CDR3 is TGTGCCAGCAGTGCCGAGACAGGGCCCTACAATGAGCAGTTCTTC.

This sequence joins TRBV6-5 and TRBJ2-2, with a weak D call TRBD2 (5 bases). The germline gives CDR1 MNHEY, CDR2 SVGAGI. The ends were cut back, 4 bases at V and 3 bases at J, with 12 bases in the middle. This CDR3 comprises 15 residues. CDR3: CASSSERVYTGELFF. As DNA, the CDR3 is TGTGCCAGCAGTTCGGAGAGGGTATACACCGGGGAGCTGTTTTTT.

The chain combines TRBV9 with TRBJ2-1; D is perhaps TRBD1 (6 bases). The V end lost 2 bases, the J end lost 6 bases, and 12 bases lay between the germline ends. The CDR3 has 14 residues. CDR1 and CDR2 from the germline V gene are SGDLS and YYNGEE. CDR3 loop: CASSVYRVGNEQFF. The CDR3 bases are TGTGCCAGCAGCGTGTACAGGGTCGGCAATGAGCAGTTCTTC.

The chain has TRBV3-1 (or the pseudogene TRBV3-2) and TRBJ2-2; D is undetermined. CDR1 LGHDT and CDR2 YNNKEL come from the germline V gene (reference sequence). This CDR3 spans 13 amino acids. With 6 bases removed from V and 8 bases from J, the gap between germline ends came to 13 bases. DNA for the CDR3: TGTGCCAGCAGTTCCTTTGTGGAGGGGGAGCTGTTTTTT. It specifies CASSSFVEGELFF.

This chain uses TRBV6-2 or TRBV6-3 with TRBJ1-1; D gene unclear. The CDR3 contains 16 residues. V was trimmed by 5 bases and J by 3 bases, leaving 19 bases between them. In germline, CDR1 is MNHEY, CDR2 SVGEGT. CDR3 loop: CASSPLVPRTDTEAFF. As DNA, the CDR3 is TGTGCCAGCAGTCCCTTAGTCCCCCGCACGGACACTGAAGCTTTCTTT.

A few counts support this clone. The rearrangement links TRBV2 to TRBJ1-1; D gene ambiguous. CDR1 and CDR2 (germline): SNHLY, FYNNEI. V lost 6 bases to trimming and J lost 7 bases, with 15 bases between them. The CDR3 runs to 13 residues. The CDR3 DNA sequence: TGTGCCAGCAGGTCAACGTTGGAGGGTGAAGCTTTCTTT. Translating gives CASRSTLEGEAFF.

The V and J genes are TRBV5-6 and TRBJ2-3; 14 bases are shared with TRBD2. Germline trimming cut 2 bases from V and 1 base from J; bases unmatched to any gene: 3. CDR1 and CDR2 (germline): SGHDT, YYEEEE. The length of the CDR3 is 17 residues. In DNA, the CDR3 is TGTGCCAGCAGCTTAACGACTAGCGGGGGGGGCACAGATACGCAGTATTTT. The encoded protein is CASSLTTSGGGTDTQYF.

The V and J genes are TRBV6-1 and TRBJ2-7, with 9 bases matching TRBD2. This CDR3 spans 15 amino acids. The J segment lost 2 bases and the V segment lost 2 bases, leaving 4 bases of the junction unmatched. CDR1 MNHNS and CDR2 SASEGT come from the germline V gene. This chain's CDR3 is CASSESSGGPYEQYF. CDR3 nucleotides: TGTGCCAGCAGTGAAAGTAGCGGGGGTCCCTACGAGCAGTACTTC.

The rearrangement links TRBV23-1 to TRBJ1-5, with D possibly matching TRBD1 (6 bases). TRBV23-1 is designated an ORF whose function remains uncertain. This CDR3 region has 16 residues. The germline V and J ends were trimmed by 3 bases and 3 bases, with 15 bases remaining between them. The CDR3 loop is CASSHPGTFINQPQHF. For the CDR3, the DNA is TGCGCCAGCAGTCACCCCGGGACATTCATCAATCAGCCCCAGCATTTT.

The chain carries TRBV11-2 and TRBJ1-6, with a possible D match to TRBD1 (6 bases). Trimming stripped 5 bases from V and 8 bases from J, with 10 bases between. Germline loops: CDR1 SGHAT, CDR2 FQNNGV. This CDR3 has 13 amino acids. The CDR3 here is CASSGRGDSPLHF. Written as DNA, the CDR3 is TGTGCCAGCAGCGGCAGGGGAGATTCACCCCTCCACTTT.

V usage is TRBV29-1 and J usage is TRBJ2-7, with TRBD1 identical over 10 bases. Germline CDR1 reads SQVTM; CDR2 reads ANQGSEA. CDR3 length: 13 amino acids. V was clipped by 7 bases and J by 7 bases; unmatched bases: 10. The CDR3 DNA reads TGCAGCGCCCGGCTGACAGGGGGCGATGAGCAGTACTTC. Protein sequence: CSARLTGGDEQYF.

This clone was counted once. V and J are TRBV12-3 or TRBV12-4 and TRBJ2-5; 11 nucleotides align to TRBD2. Trimming at V came to 7 bases and at J to 7 bases, leaving 5 bases not matched to a gene. This CDR3 has 13 amino acids. Here the CDR3 reads CASTITSGGTQYF. The CDR3 region has the DNA TGTGCCAGCACCATTACTAGCGGGGGGACCCAGTACTTC.

This clone showed up just once. The chain carries TRBV30 and TRBJ2-1, with D perhaps TRBD1 (5 bases). CDR3 length equals 14 residues. Germline lookup yields CDR1 GTSNPN and CDR2 SVGIG (reference sequence). The V end was cut by 1 base, the J end by 7 bases, with 14 bases between. In nucleotides, the CDR3 is TGTGCCTGGAGTGAGGGGCTAAGTAGAAATGAGCAGTTCTTC. Translating it yields CAWSEGLSRNEQFF. The whole variable domain, remainder taken from reference TRBV30 and TRBJ2-1, is SQTIHQWPATLVQPVGSPLSLECTVEGTSNPNLYWYRQAAGRGLQLLFYSVGIGQISSEVPQNLSASRPQDRQFILSSKKLLLSDSGFYLCAWSEGLSRNEQFFGPGTRLTVL.